The 25 T cell receptor beta chains below all came from one sample that was sequenced in a study of response to subunit inactivated influenza vaccine. TCRdb fed the RT-PCR reads into MiXCR, producing one record per CDR3 protein. This sample carries hundreds of thousands of distinct CDR3 sequences, about 11% of them seen once, and the ten largest clones take approximately 10%. The same data also went into a second study, on T cells expressing NK-cell markers. From that paper: The authors generated TCR beta cDNA through 5'RACE template switching with UMIs.

The sequenced sample was PBMCs from blood, obtained on the day of vaccination. Source of these receptors: a man aged 50-60 years who received an inactivated influenza vaccine.

V gene TRBV7-2 combines with J gene TRBJ2-5; the D is unclear. This CDR3 comprises 17 residues. Germline V gene data show CDR1 as SGHTA and CDR2 as FQGNSA. Deletions cut 0 bases from V and 13 bases from J, with 27 bases between. In DNA, the CDR3 is TGTGCCAGCAGCTTAGCGCGTGGAACAGATACAAGAGACCGATGGTACTTC. Translated, it gives CASSLARGTDTRDRWYF.

The rearrangement joins TRBV3-1 to TRBJ1-3; no clear D gene. Between the trimmed V and J ends, which lost 1 base and 6 bases, there was a span of 1 base. CDR1 and CDR2 from the germline V gene are LGHDT and YNNKEL (reference sequence). CDR3 length: 11 residues. The CDR3 loop is CASSQVNTIYF. The CDR3 bases are TGTGCCAGCAGCCAAGTAAACACCATATATTTT.

This clonotype was recorded at least ten times. The chain uses TRBV12-3 or TRBV12-4 and TRBJ2-1; tentatively, D is TRBD2 (5 bases). The CDR3 has 11 residues. V was cut by 0 bases and J by 12 bases, with 6 bases left in between. The CDR3 region is CASSLAEGQFF. In DNA, the CDR3 is TGTGCCAGCAGTTTAGCAGAGGGGCAGTTCTTC.

This clonotype was seen more than once but under ten times. This chain links TRBV6-5 with TRBJ1-2; a possible D gene is TRBD1 (5 bases). CDR1 and CDR2 from the germline V gene are MNHEY and SVGAGI. Trimming cost V 0 bases and J 3 bases, with 17 bases left between them. This CDR3 spans 17 amino acids. This CDR3 reads CASSYSGRASKYYGYTF. The CDR3 DNA is TGTGCCAGCAGTTACTCAGGCAGGGCGTCAAAGTACTATGGCTACACCTTC.

This clonotype has a count of ten or more. One end of the junction fails to match germline, which may point to a read error. V usage is TRBV12-3 or TRBV12-4 and J usage is TRBJ2-3; D is perhaps TRBD1 or TRBD2 (6 bases each). This CDR3 is 15 amino acids long. The CDR3 DNA sequence: TGCGCCAGCAGCCTCAGAAGGGGGGGCACAGATACGCAGTATTTT. Translating it yields CASSLRRGGTDTQYF.

In its sample, this clonotype was seen a few times. The rearrangement joins TRBV6-1 to TRBJ1-1, with D possibly being TRBD1 (5 bases). V dropped 4 bases and J dropped 4 bases, with 16 bases sitting between them. Germline V gives CDR1 MNHNS, CDR2 SASEGT. This CDR3 region has 15 residues. The CDR3 spells CASSALDGGVTEAFF. In nucleotides, the CDR3 is TGTGCCAGCAGTGCCCTGGACGGGGGAGTCACTGAAGCTTTCTTT.

This clonotype occurred a few times. The chain joins TRBV18 to TRBJ2-1, with 10 positions matching TRBD1. Germline CDR1 reads KGHSH; CDR2 reads LQKENI. Unmatched junction bases numbered 3, after V lost 1 base and J lost 6 bases. The CDR3 is 15 residues long. CDR3 DNA sequence: TGTGCCAGCTCACCACTGGGACAGGGGACCAATGAGCAGTTCTTC. Residues: CASSPLGQGTNEQFF.

This clonotype has ten or more counts. CDR3 bases: TGCGCCAGCAGCTCGGGACGGACAGGGAATGGCTACACCTTC. Translated: CASSSGRTGNGYTF. This chain joins TRBV5-1 and TRBJ1-2; TRBD1 aligns across 8 bases. J was trimmed by 6 bases and V by 3 bases; bases with no gene match: 7. The germline V gene encodes CDR1 SGHRS and CDR2 YFSETQ. This CDR3 spans 14 amino acids. Together with reference TRBV5-1 and TRBJ1-2, the CDR3 gives the full variable domain: KAGVTQTPRYLIKTRGQQVTLSCSPISGHRSVSWYQQTPGQGLQFLFEYFSETQRNKGNFPGRFSGRQFSNSRSEMNVSTLELGDSALYLCASSSGRTGNGYTFGSGTRLTVV.

This clonotype has at least ten counts. The chain carries TRBV3-1 and TRBJ2-3; 10 bases are shared with TRBD2. The CDR3 totals 16 residues. Germline CDR1 LGHDT, CDR2 YNNKEL (reference sequence). V lost 4 bases and J lost 4; bases outside the gene matches: 8. The chain's CDR3 is CASSPLERGGPDTQYF. CDR3 nucleotide sequence: TGTGCCAGCAGCCCATTGGAGCGGGGGGGCCCAGATACGCAGTATTTT.

The chain links TRBV6-1 to TRBJ2-4, with D possibly being TRBD1 or TRBD2 (5 bases each). Germline-derived CDR1 and CDR2 are MNHNS and SASEGT. The CDR3 sequence is 11 residues long. Trimming removed 4 bases at V and 12 bases at J, with 10 bases between. CDR3 sequence (DNA): TGTGCCAGCAGTGTACCGGGACGTCAGTACTTC. Translating it yields CASSVPGRQYF.

This clonotype has just a few counts. The chain carries TRBV5-1 and TRBJ1-4; maybe TRBD1 (6 bases). The CDR3 covers 14 residues. Germline CDR1 and CDR2: SGHRS and YFSETQ. V lost 3 bases, J lost 5 bases, and 11 bases lay in between. The CDR3 protein is CASSSGDENEKLFF. The CDR3 region has the DNA TGCGCCAGCAGCTCAGGGGACGAAAATGAAAAACTGTTTTTT.

CDR3 in amino acids: CASSLSTTRGGTQYF. The CDR3 region has the DNA TGCGCCAGCAGCTTGTCTACCACACGGGGAGGGACCCAGTACTTC. The chain links TRBV5-1 to TRBJ2-5, with a possible D match to TRBD2 (6 bases). CDR3 size: 15 residues. Trimming removed 1 base from V and 7 bases from J, with 17 bases in between. The germline V gene encodes CDR1 SGHRS and CDR2 YFSETQ.

This clonotype was observed a few times. This chain uses TRBV28 with TRBJ2-1; weak D call: TRBD2 (5 bases). CDR1 and CDR2 (germline): MDHEN, SYDVKM. Trimming removed 3 bases at V and 0 bases at J, with 30 bases between. The CDR3 sequence is 22 residues long. CDR3 amino acids: CASSFLDVFKVGDLRSYNEQFF. Written as DNA, the CDR3 is TGTGCCAGCAGTTTTTTGGATGTATTTAAGGTCGGGGATCTACGCTCCTACAATGAGCAGTTCTTC.

The chain is built from TRBV6-5 and TRBJ2-1; D not certain. Germline CDR1 MNHEY, CDR2 SVGAGI. The V gene lost 0 bases and the J gene lost 2 bases, with 8 bases spanning the gap. The CDR3 has 15 amino acids. The chain's CDR3 is CASSYSVGPYNEQFF. In nucleotides, the CDR3 is TGTGCCAGCAGTTACTCGGTGGGCCCCTACAATGAGCAGTTCTTC.

This chain uses TRBV11-2 with TRBJ2-3; TRBD1 might be the D (5 bases). CDR3 size: 20 residues. CDR1 and CDR2 from the germline V gene are SGHAT and FQNNGV. V was shortened by 1 base and J by 0 bases, with 23 bases between the two germline ends. CDR3 protein: CASSLVPLGPDIHSTDTQYF. The CDR3 nucleotides read TGTGCCAGCAGCTTAGTACCCCTAGGACCGGACATCCATAGCACAGATACGCAGTATTTT.

For the CDR3, the DNA is TGTGCCAGCAGTTTATCGGGACTAGCGGGGACTTCCCAAGAGACCCAGTACTTC. Amino acids: CASSLSGLAGTSQETQYF. This rearrangement joins TRBV27 to TRBJ2-5; 13 nucleotides agree with TRBD2. The CDR3 sequence is 18 residues long. Germline CDR1 is MNHEY and CDR2 is SMNVEV (reference sequence). The V segment lost 0 bases and the J segment 1 base; nucleotides outside the gene matches: 5.

This clonotype was detected a few times. This chain uses TRBV5-1 with TRBJ2-2; D is perhaps TRBD1 (5 bases). Trimming took 1 base from V and 7 from J, leaving 17 bases between them. Germline V gene lookup returns CDR1 SGHRS and CDR2 YFSETQ. The CDR3 consists of 16 residues. The CDR3 spells CASSLQGVRSGGELFF. The CDR3 nucleotides are TGCGCCAGCAGCTTGCAGGGTGTGAGATCTGGCGGGGAGCTGTTTTTT.

This clonotype was counted only a few times. The chain combines TRBV27 with TRBJ2-7, with 7 bases lining up with TRBD1. The CDR3 is 15 residues long. Germline V gene sequence: CDR1 MNHEY, CDR2 SMNVEV (reference sequence). V shed 2 bases and J 2 bases; nucleotides not matched to a gene: 6. The CDR3 coding sequence is TGTGCCAGCAGTTTAGCCCGGGACAGCCCCTACGAGCAGTACTTC. Its translation is CASSLARDSPYEQYF.

This clonotype was counted many times. Its ends do not fully match the called genes, so a read error is possible. V is TRBV5-1 and J is TRBJ2-5; TRBD2 matches 7 bases. Germline V gene lookup returns CDR1 SGHRS and CDR2 YFSETQ. CDR3 length: 13 amino acids. The CDR3 region has the DNA TGTGCCAGCTCACTCGGACTAGAGGAGACCCAGTACTTC. It yields the protein CASSLGLEETQYF.

This chain connects TRBV7-2 to TRBJ2-7; D is unresolved. The V gene lost 5 bases and the J gene lost 1 base, with 15 bases spanning the gap. This CDR3 contains 15 residues. Germline-derived CDR1 and CDR2 are SGHTA and FQGNSA. The CDR3 DNA reads as TGTGCCAGCAGCCCGACCCAGACGGAATCCTACGAGCAGTACTTC. It is translated as CASSPTQTESYEQYF. Full variable domain (missing parts from reference TRBV7-2 and TRBJ2-7): GAGVSQSPSNKVTEKGKDVELRCDPISGHTALYWYRQSLGQGLEFLIYFQGNSAPDKSGLPSDRFSAERTGGSVSTLTIQRTQQEDSAVYLCASSPTQTESYEQYFGPGTRLTVT.

The V gene is TRBV7-9, the J gene TRBJ2-7, with TRBD1 as a possible D gene (5 bases). The CDR3 is 13 amino acids. The germline V gene encodes CDR1 SEHNR and CDR2 FQNEAQ (reference sequence). Trimming removed 1 base from V and 7 bases from J, with 11 bases in between. CDR3 in amino acids: CASSLERQGEQYF. DNA for the CDR3: TGTGCCAGCAGCTTAGAAAGGCAGGGTGAGCAGTACTTC.

In this sample, this clonotype turned up a few times. The V and J genes are TRBV4-1 and TRBJ1-6; D unclear. Per germline, CDR1 MGHRA and CDR2 YSYEKL. This CDR3 has 17 residues. Trimming left V 1 base short and J 3 bases short, with 13 bases between. The CDR3, as DNA: TGCGCCAGCAGCCAAGCTTTGGAGGGATTCTATAATTCACCCCTCCACTTT. It encodes CASSQALEGFYNSPLHF.

V is TRBV20-1 and J is TRBJ2-1, with D possibly being TRBD1 (6 bases). Germline V gene data show CDR1 as DFQATT and CDR2 as SNEGSKA (reference sequence). Trimming stripped 3 bases from V and 0 bases from J, with 18 bases between. This CDR3 has 17 residues. In DNA, the CDR3 is TGCAGTGCTAGTAGCCCAACAGGGAAGAGCTCCTACAATGAGCAGTTCTTC. Translated, it gives CSASSPTGKSSYNEQFF.

This clonotype was recorded many times. This chain uses TRBV4-2 with TRBJ2-1; D not resolved. CDR3 length: 16 residues. V was trimmed by 1 base and J by 0 bases, leaving 10 bases between them. Looked up from germline, CDR1 is LGHNA and CDR2 is YNFKEQ. CDR3 sequence (DNA): TGTGCCAGCAGCCAAGGACTTGCGAGCTCCTACAATGAGCAGTTCTTC. This gives the protein CASSQGLASSYNEQFF.

This clonotype was picked up many times. This chain connects TRBV28 to TRBJ2-2; D is uncertain. The germline gives CDR1 MDHEN, CDR2 SYDVKM. V lost 4 bases and J lost 0, with 3 bases in between. CDR3 size: 13 residues. CDR3 amino acids: CASSSANTGELFF. The CDR3 nucleotides read TGTGCCAGCAGTTCCGCGAACACCGGGGAGCTGTTTTTT. Based on the CDR3 plus reference TRBV28 and TRBJ2-2, the full variable domain is DVKVTQSSRYLVKRTGEKVFLECVQDMDHENMFWYRQDPGLGLRLIYFSYDVKMKEKGDIPEGYSVSREKKERFSLILESASTNQTSMYLCASSSANTGELFFGEGSRLTVL.